One sample yielded the 25 T cell receptor beta chains listed below, sequenced in a study of T cell responses to AZD1222 COVID-19 vaccine. TCRdb's copy holds only in-frame clones and misses some; the assay was immunoSEQ multiplex PCR. This table has more than 60,000 clones, more than 75% appearing once. Here the sequenced sample was peripheral blood, taken on day 0 of AZD1222 vaccination. The receptors were sampled from an adult in good health.

About this clone itself: Compared with germline, one end of the junction differs, possibly owing to a read error. The V and J genes are TRBV7-2 and TRBJ2-7; D is perhaps TRBD2 (6 bases). This CDR3 spans 14 amino acids. Germline CDR1 is SGHTA and CDR2 is FQGNSA. CDR3 residues: CASSLGRGSFEQYF. The CDR3 region has the DNA TGTGCCAGCAGCTTAGGACGGGGGTCCTTCGAGCAGTACTTC.

The gene calls are TRBV12-5 and TRBJ1-1; no clear D. This CDR3 is built from 17 residues. V dropped 0 bases and J dropped 4 bases, with 18 bases sitting between them. CDR1 and CDR2 (germline): LGHNT, FRNRAP. In nucleotides, the CDR3 is TGTGCTAGTGGTTTGGTAATTTCTCGGGAAATGACCACTGAAGCTTTCTTT. Translating gives CASGLVISREMTTEAFF.

This clone was found a few times. The J gene is TRBJ2-3, the V gene TRBV6-4, with 10 nucleotides matching TRBD2. Germline CDR1 and CDR2: MRHNA and SNTAGT. The junction had 0 bases not matched to a gene; V was cut back by 3 bases and J by 0 bases. The CDR3 covers 15 residues. CDR3 amino acids: CASSEAGGSTDTQYF. The CDR3 DNA sequence: TGTGCCAGCAGTGAAGCGGGGGGGAGCACAGATACGCAGTATTTT.

This clone was counted once. This rearrangement joins TRBV10-3 to TRBJ1-4, with 11 bases lining up with TRBD1. This CDR3 contains 17 residues. V lost 0 bases to trimming and J lost 7 bases; unmatched junction nucleotides: 7. Germline CDR1 ENHRY, CDR2 SYGVKD. CDR3 coding DNA: TGTGCCATCAGTGAGTCGGAGGACAGGGGGCCGCGTGAAAAACTGTTTTTT. This codes for CAISESEDRGPREKLFF.

The chain uses TRBV27 and TRBJ2-7, with 8 nucleotides matching TRBD2. The length of the CDR3 is 15 residues. Losses at the gene ends were 1 base for V and 6 bases for J; bases not matched to a gene: 8. CDR1 MNHEY and CDR2 SMNVEV come from the germline V gene (reference sequence). This chain's CDR3 is CASSLLGLESSEQYF. The CDR3 DNA reads as TGTGCCAGCAGTTTATTGGGACTAGAATCTTCCGAGCAGTACTTC.

V is TRBV5-5 and J is TRBJ1-5; 8 bases are shared with TRBD1. The germline CDR1 and CDR2 sequences are SGHKS and YYEKEE (reference sequence). With 4 bases clipped from V and 1 base from J, the junction kept 10 bases outside the gene matches. The CDR3 loop spans 17 amino acids. CDR3 amino acids: CASSQRQGSLSNQPQHF. In nucleotides, the CDR3 is TGTGCCAGCAGCCAGAGACAGGGGTCGTTGAGCAATCAGCCCCAGCATTTT.

The V and J genes are TRBV3-1 (or the pseudogene TRBV3-2) and TRBJ2-1; possibly TRBD1 or TRBD2 for D (7 bases each). The CDR3 spans 12 residues. V shed 0 bases and J shed 15 bases, with 12 bases lying between them. Germline V gives CDR1 LGHDT, CDR2 YNNKEL (reference sequence). CDR3 in DNA: TGTGCCAGCAGCCAAGAGGGAGGGGGCCGGTTCTTC. This translates into CASSQEGGGRFF.

The V and J genes are TRBV5-4 and TRBJ2-3; 9 bases match TRBD2. Trimming removed 5 bases from V and 8 bases from J; junction bases left unmatched: 12. Germline CDR1 reads SGHNT; CDR2 reads YYREEE (reference sequence). This CDR3 contains 15 residues. The CDR3 region is CASRRGGREFSTQYF. DNA for the CDR3: TGTGCCAGCAGGCGGGGCGGGAGGGAGTTTAGTACGCAGTATTTT.

This clone was counted a few times. This sequence joins TRBV2 and TRBJ2-7; TRBD1 matches at 8 bases. The J segment lost 4 bases and the V segment lost 3 bases, leaving 14 bases of the junction unmatched. This CDR3 is 17 amino acids long. The germline gives CDR1 SNHLY, CDR2 FYNNEI. The CDR3 DNA sequence: TGTGCCAGCAGTGAGAGGGGGCAGGGGGCGATTATTTACGAGCAGTACTTC. This codes for CASSERGQGAIIYEQYF.

The rearrangement joins TRBV3-1 (or the pseudogene TRBV3-2) to TRBJ2-3; D is undetermined. The CDR3 has 11 amino acids. Germline V gene lookup returns CDR1 LGHDT and CDR2 YNNKEL (reference sequence). Trimming took 3 bases from V and 7 from J, leaving 5 bases between them. Here the CDR3 DNA reads TGTGCCAGCAGCCACTTACATACGCAGTATTTT. This translates into CASSHLHTQYF.

By frequency in the sample, this clone is medium-sized. The chain links TRBV28 to TRBJ1-4; D might be TRBD1 (6 bases). V was shortened by 3 bases and J by 8 bases, with 19 bases between the two germline ends. The CDR3 contains 16 residues. Germline CDR1 reads MDHEN; CDR2 reads SYDVKM. CDR3 DNA sequence: TGTGCCAGCAGTTTCCCAACAGGGAGAGGGCTGGAAAAACTGTTTTTT. Translation: CASSFPTGRGLEKLFF.

The chain joins TRBV3-1 (or the pseudogene TRBV3-2) to TRBJ2-3; D might be TRBD2 (5 bases). The germline CDR1 and CDR2 sequences are LGHDT and YNNKEL (reference sequence). This CDR3 has 16 amino acids. Trimming took 1 base from V and 4 from J, leaving 15 bases between them. This CDR3 reads CASSQVGLPSADTQYF. The CDR3 nucleotides read TGTGCCAGCAGCCAAGTCGGACTTCCCTCGGCAGATACGCAGTATTTT.

The chain uses TRBV7-9 and TRBJ1-1; D call uncertain. The CDR3 runs to 13 residues. The V gene lost 8 bases and the J gene lost 0 bases, with 10 bases spanning the gap. Germline CDR1 SEHNR, CDR2 FQNEAQ (reference sequence). The CDR3 sequence: CASCMAVNTEAFF. The CDR3 DNA is TGTGCCAGCTGCATGGCCGTGAACACTGAAGCTTTCTTT.

The J gene is TRBJ2-2, the V gene TRBV7-9; D is unresolved. V was cut by 3 bases and J by 1 base, with 6 bases left in between. CDR3 size: 14 residues. CDR1 is SEHNR and CDR2 is FQNEAQ in the germline V gene (reference sequence). The CDR3 here is CASSLVQNTGELFF. The CDR3 DNA reads TGTGCCAGCAGCTTGGTACAGAACACCGGGGAGCTGTTTTTT.

The rearrangement joins TRBV5-5 to TRBJ1-1; weak D call: TRBD1 (6 bases). CDR1 is SGHKS, CDR2 YYEKEE, per germline (reference sequence). V lost 0 bases and J lost 3, with 15 bases in between. CDR3 length: 16 residues. The CDR3 sequence: CASSLGRGRGDTEAFF. As DNA, the CDR3 is TGTGCCAGCAGCTTGGGCCGGGGGCGAGGGGACACTGAAGCTTTCTTT.

The chain combines TRBV6-6 with TRBJ1-1; D gene uncertain. This CDR3 contains 15 residues. The germline V gene has CDR1 MNHNY and CDR2 SVGAGI (reference sequence). Trimming left V 4 bases short and J 7 bases short, with 19 bases between. The CDR3 DNA reads TGTGCCAGCAGTTCTCAGGACGGCGGATCTATTGAAGCTTTCTTT. Amino acid sequence: CASSSQDGGSIEAFF.

V is TRBV27 and J is TRBJ1-4; 12 nucleotides match TRBD1. This CDR3 contains 19 residues. J was trimmed by 0 bases and V by 5 bases; bases with no gene match: 10. Germline V lookup: CDR1 MNHEY, CDR2 SMNVEV (reference sequence). The DNA for the CDR3 is TGTGCCAGCAGTCCCCAGCCGGGACAGGGGGCCCCAACTAATGAAAAACTGTTTTTT. Protein product: CASSPQPGQGAPTNEKLFF.

The genes are TRBV6-1 and TRBJ1-5; D is undetermined. V lost 2 bases to trimming and J lost 5 bases, with 10 bases between them. The CDR3 sequence is 14 residues long. The V gene's germline CDR1 is MNHNS and CDR2 SASEGT. CDR3 in amino acids: CASSEIGRYQPQHF. The CDR3 nucleotides read TGTGCCAGCAGTGAAATTGGAAGGTATCAGCCCCAGCATTTT.

The V and J genes are TRBV9 and TRBJ2-1; 11 bases fit TRBD2. CDR3 length: 17 amino acids. Germline-derived CDR1 and CDR2 are SGDLS and YYNGEE. J gave up 6 bases and V 0 bases, and 8 bases lay outside the gene matches. CDR3: CASSVAGGTSGLNEQFF. The CDR3 nucleotides are TGTGCCAGCAGCGTAGCCGGAGGGACTAGCGGACTCAATGAGCAGTTCTTC.

This clone is a singleton in its sample. V gene TRBV2 combines with J gene TRBJ1-4; D ambiguous. The length of the CDR3 is 14 residues. V was pared by 3 bases and J by 3 bases, with 8 bases between. Looked up from germline, CDR1 is SNHLY and CDR2 is FYNNEI. The CDR3 protein is CASSDGSSNEKLFF. The CDR3 nucleotides read TGTGCCAGCAGTGACGGGTCCTCTAATGAAAAACTGTTTTTT.

The V gene is TRBV28, the J gene TRBJ1-2; weak D call: TRBD1 (6 bases). V was cut by 6 bases and J by 2 bases, with 19 bases left in between. CDR3 length equals 16 residues. Per germline, CDR1 MDHEN and CDR2 SYDVKM. The CDR3 spells CASRETGQRRNYGYTF. CDR3 bases: TGTGCCAGCAGGGAGACAGGACAACGCCGCAACTATGGCTACACCTTC.

This chain joins TRBV7-9 and TRBJ1-4; D not certain. V was pared by 1 base and J by 3 bases, with 12 bases between. The germline V gene has CDR1 SEHNR and CDR2 FQNEAQ (reference sequence). CDR3 length equals 16 residues. The CDR3 is CASSLGGWQSNEKLFF. In DNA form, the CDR3 reads TGTGCCAGCAGCTTAGGCGGTTGGCAGTCTAATGAAAAACTGTTTTTT.

The chain combines TRBV7-8 with TRBJ1-2; the D gene is possibly TRBD1 (6 bases). The CDR3 is 13 residues long. Trimming removed 1 base from V and 6 bases from J, with 9 bases in between. The germline gives CDR1 SGHVS, CDR2 FQNEAQ. The CDR3 reads CASSLVDRNGYTF. CDR3 bases: TGTGCCAGCAGCTTAGTCGACAGGAATGGCTACACCTTC.

The rearrangement links TRBV30 to TRBJ1-2; D is unresolved. Germline V lookup: CDR1 GTSNPN, CDR2 SVGIG (reference sequence). V lost 4 bases and J 2 bases, leaving 14 bases between the germline ends. The CDR3 length is 14 residues. The CDR3 nucleotides read TGTGCCTGGACCATTGCGACACCGAACTATGGCTACACCTTC. This codes for CAWTIATPNYGYTF.

This rearrangement joins TRBV9 to TRBJ2-3; D ambiguous. CDR1 and CDR2 from the germline V gene are SGDLS and YYNGEE. Trimming shortened V by 3 bases and J by 1 base, and 12 bases separated the two germline ends. The length of the CDR3 is 15 residues. As DNA, the CDR3 is TGTGCCAGCAGCGGAGCTACTTCGGGCACAGATACGCAGTATTTT. Translated: CASSGATSGTDTQYF.